The 5 T cell receptor beta chains listed next were all sequenced from one sample in a study of Ad26.COV2.S vaccination and SARS-CoV-2 variants. TCRdb's copy holds only in-frame clones and misses some; the assay was immunoSEQ multiplex PCR. The sample contains approximately 400,000 clones, 90% to 95% of which appear only once. This specimen consisted of peripheral blood, obtained after recovery from COVID-19. The receptor source for this set is a human donor who had recovered from COVID-19.

This chain joins TRBV2 and TRBJ1-1, with a possible D match to TRBD1 (5 bases). In germline, CDR1 is SNHLY, CDR2 FYNNEI. V gave up 7 bases and J gave up 1 base, with 10 bases separating them. The CDR3 is 13 residues long. Here the CDR3 reads CASTPGRNTEAFF. In DNA, the CDR3 is TGTGCCAGCACTCCAGGGCGGAACACTGAAGCTTTCTTT.

J is TRBJ2-3 and V is TRBV9; no clear D. Trimming cost V 3 bases and J 3 bases, with 20 bases left between them. Germline V gene lookup returns CDR1 SGDLS and CDR2 YYNGEE. The CDR3 length is 17 residues. This CDR3 reads CASSAPVRGSSTDTQYF. CDR3 nucleotide sequence: TGTGCCAGCAGCGCCCCGGTCCGCGGATCGTCGACAGATACGCAGTATTTT.

The rearrangement joins TRBV2 to TRBJ2-3; D is possibly TRBD2 (7 bases). This CDR3 is built from 15 residues. The germline V gene has CDR1 SNHLY and CDR2 FYNNEI. V lost 2 bases to trimming and J lost 6 bases, with 15 bases between them. The chain's CDR3 is CASSERGGARDTQYF. CDR3 in DNA: TGTGCCAGCAGTGAACGAGGGGGGGCTAGGGATACGCAGTATTTT.

This clone has just one count. This rearrangement joins TRBV10-2 to TRBJ1-1, with D possibly TRBD1 on 6 matching bases. The CDR3 spans 14 residues. Trimming cost V 2 bases and J 4 bases, with 11 bases left between them. Germline V CDR1 and CDR2: WSHSY, SAAADI. The CDR3 DNA sequence: TGCGCCAGCAGTGAGCCGCCAGGGGTCACTGAAGCTTTCTTT. It specifies CASSEPPGVTEAFF.

This clone was seen only a few times. The J gene is TRBJ1-6, the V gene TRBV5-6; tentative D call: TRBD1 (6 bases). The CDR3 extends over 15 amino acids. V was cut by 4 bases and J by 9 bases, with 17 bases left in between. Per the germline V gene, CDR1 is SGHDT and CDR2 is YYEEEE. Written as DNA, the CDR3 is TGTGCCAGCAGCGTTACCGGGACAATGGTTTCACCCCTCCACTTT. This gives the protein CASSVTGTMVSPLHF.